These T cell receptor beta chains were read from a single sample in a study of T cells in Graves' hyperthyroidism and ophthalmopathy. TCRdb re-called the multiplex PCR reads through MiXCR, storing one row per CDR3 protein. The data hold some 550,000 distinct CDR3 sequences, with approximately 15% observed a single time. The source material was blood. All receptors come from a woman between 40 and 55 years old with Graves' ophthalmopathy. The conserved cysteine and the conserved F or W are not part of the CDR3 here. D genes are given only for firm matches. Some rows mark clone size as missing; the rest say once, few, many or name a class of expanded clone.

>TRBV19|TRBD1|once
ASSTDRVGGQPQH
>TRBV28|NA|many
ASSFREGEETQY
>TRBV5-1|NA|NA
ASSLDPRAYEQY
>TRBV20-1|TRBD1|many
SAREGQGPGELF
>TRBV7-9|TRBD1|NA
ASTSWTGIKETQY
>TRBV6-1|TRBD2|NA
ASRSSGEGGNEQF
>TRBV9|NA|NA
ASSVDPGPYNEQF
>TRBV19|TRBD1|few
ASFGGVRGQGNQPQH
>TRBV5-1|NA|few
ASSLGTPVSDEKLF
>TRBV12-3/TRBV12-4|TRBD2|once
ASSFSGGAF
>TRBV5-1|NA|many
ASSLVGSGYEQY
>TRBV4-2|NA|once
ASSQDLGARQPQH